The 3 T cell receptor beta chains below were found in one sample sequenced in a study of T cell responses to AZD1222 COVID-19 vaccine listed by TCRdb under 2021. The time point label here, explained by the study, means: about 28 days (+/-7) after the second vaccine dose. Libraries came from the immunoSEQ multiplex PCR assay. In TCRdb, the immuneACCESS table is reduced to in-frame sequences with V and J assigned. These tables do not hold every clone; where another copy was compared, an unresolved V gene accounts for under half, and the others remain unexplained. The sample table holds some 110,000 clones, of which around 83% were seen once. 15% to 20% of the sample goes to the ten largest clones. Sequenced material: peripheral blood, taken 28 days after the second AZD1222 dose. The source of these receptors is an adult who received the AZD1222 COVID-19 vaccine.

The CDR3 bases are TGTGCCAGCAGCGTAGACCCAGGGTCGGGAAACACCATATATTTT. Its translation: CASSVDPGSGNTIYF. The chain combines TRBV9 with TRBJ1-3; TRBD1 is a possible D gene (5 bases). In germline, CDR1 is SGDLS, CDR2 YYNGEE. The CDR3 is 15 residues long. The V end lost 0 bases, the J end lost 4 bases, and 11 bases lay between the germline ends.

The rearrangement uses TRBV13 and TRBJ2-2; TRBD2 matches at 14 bases. Germline loops: CDR1 PRHDT, CDR2 FYEKMQ (reference sequence). J lost 3 bases, V lost 4 bases, and 7 bases had no gene match. The CDR3 extends over 18 amino acids. The CDR3 coding sequence is TGTGCCAGCAGCTCCCTACGACTAGCGGGAGGGGACACCGGGGAGCTGTTTTTT. Translated: CASSSLRLAGGDTGELFF.

The chain uses TRBV18 and TRBJ1-1; tentatively, D is TRBD1 (5 bases). V gave up 3 bases and J gave up 2 bases, with 16 bases separating them. The CDR3 is 16 residues long. Germline V gene data show CDR1 as KGHSH and CDR2 as LQKENI. The CDR3 here is CASSPQGPTTNTEAFF. The CDR3 nucleotides are TGTGCCAGCTCACCTCAGGGACCGACCACCAACACTGAAGCTTTCTTT.